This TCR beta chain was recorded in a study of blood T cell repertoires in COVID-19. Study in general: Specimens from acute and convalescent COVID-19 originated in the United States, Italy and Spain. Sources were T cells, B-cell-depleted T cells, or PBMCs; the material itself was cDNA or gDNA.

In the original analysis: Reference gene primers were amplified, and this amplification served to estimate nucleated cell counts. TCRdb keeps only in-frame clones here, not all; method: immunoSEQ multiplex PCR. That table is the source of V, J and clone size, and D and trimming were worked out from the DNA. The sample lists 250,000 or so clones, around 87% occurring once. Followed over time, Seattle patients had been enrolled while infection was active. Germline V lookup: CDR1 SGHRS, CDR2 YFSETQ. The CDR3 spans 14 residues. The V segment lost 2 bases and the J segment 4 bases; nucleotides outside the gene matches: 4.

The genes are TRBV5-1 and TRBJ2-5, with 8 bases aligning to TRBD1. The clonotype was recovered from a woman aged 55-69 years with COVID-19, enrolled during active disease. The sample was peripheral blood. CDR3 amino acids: CASSFRGLGETQYF. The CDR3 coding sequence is TGCGCCAGCAGCTTCAGGGGGCTTGGAGAGACCCAGTACTTC.